A selection of T cell receptor beta chains follows, all from one sample in a study of shared T cell receptors in the human thymus. Profiling relied on immunoSEQ multiplex PCR, and the TCRdb table lists in-frame clones only, not all of them. This table has hundreds of thousands of clones, approximately 95% appearing once. The sequencing input was thymocytes. These TCRs come from a human donor. Both conserved end residues are part of each CDR3. The D gene is left open where the match is weak. Where a row states a size, it is once, few, many or the class of an expanded clone; other rows omit it.

>TRBV15|.|TRBJ1-2|.
CATSSARDNYGYTF
TGTGCCACCAGCAGTGCCCGGGACAACTATGGCTACACCTTC
>TRBV28|once|TRBJ2-6|.
CASSYKGGSGANVLTF
TGTGCCAGCAGTTACAAGGGAGGCTCTGGGGCCAACGTCCTGACTTTC
>TRBV28|.|TRBJ2-1|.
CASSLWIGPSPGNEQFF
TGTGCCAGCAGTCTCTGGATAGGGCCTAGCCCGGGGAATGAGCAGTTCTTC
>TRBV27|.|TRBJ1-1|.
CASSLSDRPNTEAFF
TGTGCCAGCAGTTTATCGGACAGACCGAACACTGAAGCTTTCTTT
>TRBV18|.|TRBJ2-1|.
CASSRGSFENEQFF
TGTGCCAGCTCACGAGGGAGTTTCGAGAATGAGCAGTTCTTC
>TRBV5-1|.|TRBJ2-7|.
CASSVGGLARGTYEQYF
TGCGCCAGCAGCGTTGGAGGATTAGCCAGGGGCACCTACGAGCAGTACTTC
>TRBV10-3|.|TRBJ2-3|.
CAISVRHGSDTQYF
TGTGCCATCAGTGTGCGACACGGTTCAGATACGCAGTATTTT
>TRBV19|.|TRBJ1-2|.
CASSIGRHWGGYTF
TGTGCCAGTAGTATAGGCCGGCACTGGGGTGGCTACACCTTC
>TRBV28|.|TRBJ2-1|.
CANRRTAGEGEQFF
TGTGCCAACCGAAGGACGGCCGGAGAGGGTGAGCAGTTCTTC
>TRBV14|.|TRBJ2-2|.
CASSQDKLAATGELFF
TGTGCCAGCAGCCAAGATAAACTAGCAGCCACCGGGGAGCTGTTTTTT
>TRBV19|.|TRBJ2-7|.
CARSDWNYEQYF
TGTGCCAGATCCGACTGGAACTACGAGCAGTACTTC
>TRBV5-1|.|TRBJ2-2|.
CASSFARVGTGELFF
TGCGCCAGCAGCTTTGCCAGGGTAGGCACCGGGGAGCTGTTTTTT
>TRBV14|.|TRBJ1-2|.
CASSQDIPPYGYTF
TGTGCCAGCAGCCAAGACATTCCCCCCTATGGCTACACCTTC
>TRBV28|.|TRBJ1-1|.
CASSLWDVNTEAFF
TGTGCCAGCAGTTTGTGGGATGTGAACACTGAAGCTTTCTTT
>TRBV15|.|TRBJ2-7|TRBD1
CATSRRRDRPPYEQYF
TGTGCCACCAGCAGGCGACGGGACAGGCCGCCCTACGAGCAGTACTTC
>TRBV7-9|.|TRBJ1-3|.
CASRADSPHKAGNTIYF
TGTGCCAGCAGAGCGGACAGTCCCCATAAGGCTGGAAACACCATATATTTT
>TRBV7-9|.|TRBJ2-7|.
CASSLRQEGEFYEQYF
TGTGCCAGCAGCCTTAGACAGGAAGGGGAATTCTACGAGCAGTACTTC
>TRBV19|.|TRBJ2-1|TRBD2
CASGAPGLPTNEQFF
TGTGCCAGTGGGGCTCCGGGACTACCTACCAATGAGCAGTTCTTC
>TRBV28|.|TRBJ2-3|.
CASSSRPPPTDTQYF
TGTGCCAGCAGTTCGAGACCGCCACCTACAGATACGCAGTATTTT
>TRBV4-1|once|TRBJ1-3|TRBD1
CASSQKGARGNTIYF
TGCGCCAGCAGCCAAAAGGGGGCGCGTGGAAACACCATATATTTT
>TRBV15|.|TRBJ2-4|.
CATSRARQLGPGKNIQYF
TGTGCCACCAGCAGAGCGCGTCAACTGGGACCTGGCAAAAACATTCAGTACTTC
>TRBV4-2|.|TRBJ1-3|.
CASSGGTGNTIYF
TGTGCCAGCAGTGGGGGAACTGGAAACACCATATATTTT
>TRBV10-3|.|TRBJ2-5|.
CATDRGGETQYF
TGTGCCACCGATAGGGGGGGAGAGACCCAGTACTTC
>TRBV7-2|.|TRBJ2-3|TRBD2
CASSHTELAYSTDTQYF
TGTGCCAGCAGCCATACTGAACTAGCGTACAGCACAGATACGCAGTATTTT
>TRBV29-1|.|TRBJ2-1|.
CSVTGLPSYNEQFF
TGCAGCGTGACGGGGCTCCCTTCCTACAATGAGCAGTTCTTC
>TRBV2|.|TRBJ2-7|TRBD1
CASRYTGVTSYEQYF
TGTGCCAGCAGGTACACAGGGGTGACCTCCTACGAGCAGTACTTC
>TRBV7-2|.|TRBJ2-5|.
CASSLVPGSETQYF
TGTGCCAGCAGCTTAGTACCCGGGTCAGAGACCCAGTACTTC
>TRBV19|once|TRBJ2-1|TRBD2
CASSTPGRTTYNEQFF
TGTGCCAGTAGTACCCCCGGGAGGACCACCTACAATGAGCAGTTCTTC
>TRBV29-1|.|TRBJ2-3|TRBD1
CSATEQGADSTDTQYF
TGCAGCGCCACCGAACAGGGGGCGGATAGCACAGATACGCAGTATTTT
>TRBV6-7|.|TRBJ2-7|.
CASSYLGGRPSEEQYF
TGTGCCAGCAGTTACCTCGGCGGCAGGCCCTCGGAAGAGCAGTACTTC
>TRBV28|.|TRBJ1-1|.
CASSALMNTEAFF
TGTGCCAGCAGTGCCCTCATGAACACTGAAGCTTTCTTT
>TRBV27|.|TRBJ1-1|.
CASSLSLHPQGSDGATEAFF
TGTGCCAGCAGTTTATCTCTTCACCCACAGGGCTCCGATGGGGCCACTGAAGCTTTCTTT
>TRBV20-1|.|TRBJ2-7|.
CSVTGKKEQYF
TGCAGTGTTACCGGGAAGAAAGAGCAGTACTTC
>TRBV7-3|.|TRBJ2-1|TRBD2
CASSMGLAGLNEQFF
TGTGCCAGCAGCATGGGACTAGCGGGACTTAATGAGCAGTTCTTC
>TRBV27|.|TRBJ1-4|.
CASSGSMGGRSEKLFF
TGTGCCAGCAGTGGAAGTATGGGGGGAAGATCTGAAAAACTGTTTTTT
>TRBV28|.|TRBJ2-7|.
CASSLGHLSYEQYF
TGTGCCAGCAGTTTGGGACACTTATCCTACGAGCAGTACTTC
>TRBV7-2|.|TRBJ2-3|.
CASSPIRYF
TGTGCCAGCAGCCCTATACGGTATTTT
>TRBV28|.|TRBJ1-4|.
CASSLPGGASNEKLFF
TGTGCCAGCAGTTTACCCGGGGGCGCTTCTAATGAAAAACTGTTTTTT
>TRBV4-2|.|TRBJ2-5|.
CASSQVPVKAGLQETQYF
TGTGCCAGCAGCCAAGTTCCCGTCAAAGCGGGTCTCCAGGAGACCCAGTACTTC